A single sample is the source of the 22 T cell receptor beta chains below, sequenced in a study of shared clonotypes between healthy human individuals. Measured with immunoSEQ multiplex PCR; TCRdb has only the in-frame clones, and not every one. The data contain 550,000 to 650,000 clones, around 96% of them singletons. Terminally differentiated effector memory CD45RA+ cells were excluded by CCR7 positive selection of CD45RO-negative cells. The sample comprised naive CD8+ T cells sorted from blood. These TCRs come from a woman younger than 45 in good health.

This clone was picked up a small number of times. The CDR3 reads CAWSGTGLFNYGYTF. CDR3 DNA sequence: TGTGCCTGGAGTGGGACAGGACTTTTCAACTATGGCTACACCTTC. The J gene is TRBJ1-2, the V gene TRBV30, with 7 bases fitting TRBD1. There are 15 residues in the CDR3. V gave up 1 base and J gave up 2 bases; unmatched junction bases: 7. CDR1 GTSNPN and CDR2 SVGIG come from the germline V gene (reference sequence).

V usage is TRBV5-4 and J usage is TRBJ2-7; 11 bases agree with TRBD2. This CDR3 has 16 amino acids. Unmatched junction bases numbered 8, after V lost 4 bases and J lost 2 bases. Germline assignment: CDR1 SGHNT and CDR2 YYREEE (reference sequence). The CDR3 bases are TGTGCCAGCAGCCCTCTAGCGGGAGGTGCCACCTACGAGCAGTACTTC. The encoded protein is CASSPLAGGATYEQYF.

The chain couples TRBV7-9 to TRBJ1-1; TRBD1 might be the D (6 bases). The V gene lost 5 bases and the J gene lost 5 bases, with 15 bases spanning the gap. The V gene's germline CDR1 is SEHNR and CDR2 FQNEAQ (reference sequence). The CDR3 length is 14 residues. CDR3 sequence (DNA): TGTGCCAGCAGCCCCGTAAGGGGGAGGACTGAAGCTTTCTTT. This encodes CASSPVRGRTEAFF. Based on the CDR3 plus reference TRBV7-9 and TRBJ1-1, the full variable domain is DTGVSQNPRHKITKRGQNVTFRCDPISEHNRLYWYRQTLGQGPEFLTYFQNEAQLEKSRLLSDRFSAERPKGSFSTLEIQRTEQGDSAMYLCASSPVRGRTEAFFGQGTRLTVV.

To note about this clone: The sample contains more than one DNA sequence encoding this CDR3. This chain uses TRBV9 with TRBJ1-1, with D possibly matching TRBD1 (5 bases). The CDR3 is 13 amino acids. Trimming stripped 0 bases from V and 5 bases from J, with 8 bases between. Looked up from germline, CDR1 is SGDLS and CDR2 is YYNGEE. CDR3 DNA sequence: TGTGCCAGCAGCGTAGACGGGGGGACTGAAGCTTTCTTT. It is translated as CASSVDGGTEAFF.

V and J are TRBV9 and TRBJ2-7; D possibly corresponds to TRBD1 (5 bases). Germline CDR1 is SGDLS and CDR2 is YYNGEE. The CDR3 is made up of 12 amino acids. V was pared by 4 bases and J by 5 bases, with 10 bases between. The CDR3 DNA sequence: TGTGCCAGCAGCACCGGACATCACGAGCAGTACTTC. It is translated as CASSTGHHEQYF.

The V and J genes are TRBV19 and TRBJ2-7, with no clear D. Trimming removed 9 bases from V and 1 base from J, with 4 bases in between. This CDR3 has 10 amino acids. CDR1 LNHDA and CDR2 SQIVND come from the germline V gene (reference sequence). CDR3: CARGSYEQYF. CDR3 bases: TGTGCCAGGGGATCCTACGAGCAGTACTTC.

The rearrangement links TRBV4-2 to TRBJ2-3; a possible D gene is TRBD2 (5 bases). V was shortened by 6 bases and J by 8 bases, with 15 bases between the two germline ends. The V gene's germline CDR1 is LGHNA and CDR2 YNFKEQ. CDR3 length equals 13 residues. CDR3 region: CASRSPSSATQYF. In nucleotides, the CDR3 is TGTGCCAGCAGAAGCCCAAGTAGCGCTACGCAGTATTTT.

This clone has a single count. The chain carries TRBV10-2 and TRBJ2-1, with D tentatively TRBD2 (5 bases). The CDR3 is made up of 15 amino acids. Per germline, CDR1 WSHSY and CDR2 SAAADI. The V gene lost 6 bases and the J gene lost 0 bases, with 12 bases spanning the gap. The CDR3 loop reads CASSAEGSSYNEQFF. The CDR3 DNA reads as TGCGCCAGCAGCGCCGAGGGAAGCTCCTACAATGAGCAGTTCTTC.

The chain links TRBV2 to TRBJ2-2, with D maybe TRBD1 (6 bases). The length of the CDR3 is 15 residues. V gave up 1 base and J gave up 7 bases, with 13 bases separating them. Germline CDR1 is SNHLY and CDR2 is FYNNEI. In DNA form, the CDR3 reads TGTGCCAGCAGTGAAGGATTCCAGGGGAACGGGGAGCTGTTTTTT. Protein sequence: CASSEGFQGNGELFF.

The gene calls are TRBV7-8 and TRBJ2-7; 7 bases match TRBD2. The CDR3 covers 15 residues. V dropped 0 bases and J dropped 7; count of bases not matched to a gene: 9. The V gene's germline CDR1 is SGHVS and CDR2 FQNEAQ. The CDR3 reads CASSLAPTGAGEQYF. CDR3 sequence (DNA): TGTGCCAGCAGCTTAGCCCCAACGGGAGCGGGGGAGCAGTACTTC.

The chain combines TRBV13 with TRBJ2-1, with a weak D call TRBD2 (5 bases). V was shortened by 2 bases and J by 7 bases, with 15 bases between the two germline ends. CDR1 PRHDT and CDR2 FYEKMQ come from the germline V gene (reference sequence). The CDR3 is made up of 15 amino acids. The CDR3 nucleotides are TGTGCCAGCAGCTTAAACGGGCTAGCACTTAATGAGCAGTTCTTC. It codes for CASSLNGLALNEQFF.

The genes are TRBV15 and TRBJ2-1, with D possibly being TRBD1 (6 bases). The germline V gene encodes CDR1 LNHNV and CDR2 YYDKDF (reference sequence). The CDR3 totals 12 residues. The germline V and J ends were trimmed by 5 bases and 15 bases, with 17 bases remaining between them. The CDR3 sequence: CATSPNRVGPFF. CDR3 sequence (DNA): TGTGCCACCAGCCCTAACAGGGTAGGGCCGTTCTTC.

The genes are TRBV6-1 and TRBJ2-1; D unresolved. The CDR3 sequence is 15 residues long. V lost 6 bases, J lost 0 bases, and 12 bases lay in between. Germline-derived CDR1 and CDR2 are MNHNS and SASEGT. The CDR3 DNA is TGTGCCAGCAGCGAACCCTCGATCTCCTACAATGAGCAGTTCTTC. This sequence encodes CASSEPSISYNEQFF.

The chain links TRBV5-6 to TRBJ1-2; the D is unclear. The germline V and J ends were trimmed by 0 bases and 3 bases, with 9 bases remaining between them. The CDR3 contains 14 residues. The germline V gene has CDR1 SGHDT and CDR2 YYEEEE. CDR3 amino acids: CASSLGLTDYGYTF. The CDR3 DNA sequence: TGTGCCAGCAGCTTGGGGTTGACGGACTATGGCTACACCTTC.

The chain couples TRBV7-6 to TRBJ2-1; 9 bases line up with TRBD2. Trimming removed 5 bases from V and 8 bases from J; junction bases left unmatched: 4. Germline assignment: CDR1 SGHVS and CDR2 FNYEAQ. The CDR3 length is 13 residues. This CDR3 reads CASSEWTSDEQFF. The CDR3 DNA follows: TGTGCCAGCAGCGAATGGACTAGCGATGAGCAGTTCTTC.

This clone was counted a single time. This chain links TRBV7-2 with TRBJ2-1; D may be TRBD2 (6 bases). V lost 1 base and J 0 bases, leaving 10 bases between the germline ends. There are 16 residues in the CDR3. The germline CDR1 and CDR2 sequences are SGHTA and FQGNSA. This CDR3 reads CASSLVVAVSYNEQFF. Here the CDR3 DNA reads TGTGCCAGCAGCTTAGTAGTAGCGGTCTCCTACAATGAGCAGTTCTTC.

The V and J genes are TRBV6-4 and TRBJ2-7; D is unresolved. CDR3 length: 15 residues. Between the trimmed V and J ends, which lost 0 bases and 5 bases, there was a span of 14 bases. Germline V gene lookup returns CDR1 MRHNA and CDR2 SNTAGT. This CDR3 is CASSDSLSGRNEQYF. Written as DNA, the CDR3 is TGTGCCAGCAGTGACTCCTTGTCCGGTCGCAACGAGCAGTACTTC.

J is TRBJ2-1 and V is TRBV28, with D perhaps TRBD2 (7 bases). CDR3 size: 14 residues. V was clipped by 1 base and J by 8 bases, with 12 bases between them. Germline assignment: CDR1 MDHEN and CDR2 SYDVKM. As DNA, the CDR3 is TGTGCCAGCAGTTTATTACGCGGGGGCGATGAGCAGTTCTTC. Amino acids: CASSLLRGGDEQFF.

Here the CDR3 DNA reads TGTGCCAGTAGCACCGCGAACCGCTACGAGCAGTACTTC. Residues: CASSTANRYEQYF. The rearrangement joins TRBV19 to TRBJ2-7, with D unresolved. The ends were cut back, 6 bases at V and 3 bases at J, with 12 bases in the middle. The CDR3 runs to 13 residues. CDR1 is LNHDA, CDR2 SQIVND, per germline (reference sequence).

The chain has TRBV28 and TRBJ1-2, with D perhaps matching TRBD1 (6 bases). Deletions cut 9 bases from V and 4 bases from J, with 21 bases between. CDR1 is MDHEN and CDR2 is SYDVKM in the germline V gene. The CDR3 is 15 residues long. The DNA for the CDR3 is TGTGCCAGTAGGGCAGGGGACCTCAACTCCTATGGCTACACCTTC. Translated, it gives CASRAGDLNSYGYTF.

CDR3 DNA sequence: TGTGCCACGGGGGGCGGGACCTCCTACGAGCAGTACTTC. Translating gives CATGGGTSYEQYF. V is TRBV19 and J is TRBJ2-7, with D perhaps matching TRBD2 (7 bases). Germline V gives CDR1 LNHDA, CDR2 SQIVND (reference sequence). V lost 10 bases, J lost 0 bases, and 13 bases lay in between. This CDR3 has 13 residues.

The rearrangement links TRBV27 to TRBJ1-1, with D tentatively TRBD1 (6 bases). CDR1 MNHEY and CDR2 SMNVEV come from the germline V gene (reference sequence). The CDR3 is made up of 14 amino acids. V lost 6 bases and J 3 bases, leaving 14 bases between the germline ends. The CDR3, as DNA: TGTGCCAGCAGCAGTACAGGGACGTACACTGAAGCTTTCTTT. Protein: CASSSTGTYTEAFF.